Each of the 10 T cell receptor beta chains below was sequenced from the same sample in a study of T-cell memory formation after mild COVID-19. TCRdb reanalysed the 5' RACE reads using MiXCR and keeps one entry per CDR3 protein. The table records 150,000 to 200,000 distinct CDR3 sequences, 11% of them present only once. The material sequenced was PBMCs or a T cell subset sorted from them (not recorded which). Receptors originate from a man aged 18 to 30 who had mild COVID-19 (a few samples of this study predate the infection). Cell type and time point are not known.

J is TRBJ2-2 and V is TRBV29-1; no reliable D call. The CDR3 sequence is 14 residues long. V shed 2 bases and J shed 0 bases, with 7 bases lying between them. Germline V gene data show CDR1 as SQVTM and CDR2 as ANQGSEA. This CDR3 reads CSVETNANTGELFF. DNA for the CDR3: TGCAGCGTTGAAACGAACGCGAACACCGGGGAGCTGTTTTTT.

Only one count was recorded for this clonotype. A junction end diverges from the germline sequence, so it may reflect a read error. V is TRBV7-9 and J is TRBJ1-1; 7 nucleotides line up with TRBD1. Germline V gives CDR1 SEHNR, CDR2 FQNEAQ (reference sequence). The CDR3 contains 15 residues. CDR3 loop: CASSRTGEMKTEAFF. The CDR3 nucleotides are TGTGCCAGCAGCCGAACAGGGGAAATGAAAACTGAAGCTTTCTTT.

The chain links TRBV6-5 to TRBJ1-2; no firm D call. Germline CDR1 MNHEY, CDR2 SVGAGI. V was trimmed by 5 bases and J by 7 bases, leaving 17 bases between them. The CDR3 runs to 14 residues. The CDR3 bases are TGTGCCAGCAGTCCCCGTTGGGTACCTATTGGCTACACCTTC. Its protein product is CASSPRWVPIGYTF.

The chain couples TRBV7-2 to TRBJ2-3; the match to TRBD1 covers 8 bases. The CDR3 consists of 14 residues. Trimming at V came to 5 bases and at J to 6 bases, leaving 7 bases not matched to a gene. The V gene's germline CDR1 is SGHTA and CDR2 FQGNSA. In DNA form, the CDR3 reads TGTGCCAGCAGCAGAACCAGGGGGCCGGATACGCAGTATTTT. As protein: CASSRTRGPDTQYF.

There are a few counts of this clonotype. The chain couples TRBV7-3 to TRBJ2-1, with 9 nucleotides matching TRBD2. J lost 8 bases, V lost 1 base, and 18 bases had no gene match. CDR3 length: 19 amino acids. The V gene's germline CDR1 is SGHTA and CDR2 FQGTGA. The CDR3 DNA follows: TGTGCCAGCAGCTTAATAGCCCCACGGCGGGGGGGGCTCATATATGAGCAGTTCTTC. Translated: CASSLIAPRRGGLIYEQFF.

This clonotype showed up many times. The chain joins TRBV19 to TRBJ1-5; 7 nucleotides match TRBD1. The CDR3 length is 16 residues. Germline V gene sequence: CDR1 LNHDA, CDR2 SQIVND (reference sequence). The V segment lost 3 bases and the J segment 4 bases; nucleotides outside the gene matches: 9. The CDR3 bases are TGTGCCAGTAGTATCTTTTTGGCGGGACAGAATCAGCCCCAGCATTTT. Residues: CASSIFLAGQNQPQHF.

This clonotype was seen repeatedly, ten times or more. This chain connects TRBV2 to TRBJ2-7; 12 bases map to TRBD1. The CDR3 is made up of 16 amino acids. V was clipped by 6 bases and J by 3 bases; unmatched bases: 9. The germline V gene encodes CDR1 SNHLY and CDR2 FYNNEI. The CDR3: CASSDPGQGAYYEQYF. In DNA form, the CDR3 reads TGTGCCAGCAGCGACCCGGGACAGGGGGCCTACTACGAGCAGTACTTC.

In its sample, this clonotype was seen a few times. The V call is TRBV7-6, the J call TRBJ2-3, with TRBD2 as a possible D gene (5 bases). CDR3 length equals 13 residues. Germline lookup yields CDR1 SGHVS and CDR2 FNYEAQ. The ends were cut back, 5 bases at V and 4 bases at J, with 10 bases in the middle. CDR3 coding DNA: TGTGCCAGCAGCCCGCCCGGGGCAGATACGCAGTATTTT. Its protein is CASSPPGADTQYF.

This clonotype was seen more than once but under ten times. This rearrangement joins TRBV7-2 to TRBJ2-3; D is uncertain. Germline V gene lookup returns CDR1 SGHTA and CDR2 FQGNSA. Deletions cut 2 bases from V and 5 bases from J, with 2 bases between. CDR3 length: 11 residues. The CDR3 spells CASSLKDTQYF. The CDR3 region has the DNA TGTGCCAGCAGCTTAAAAGATACGCAGTATTTT. The full variable domain, rest sourced from reference TRBV7-2 and TRBJ2-3, is GAGVSQSPSNKVTEKGKDVELRCDPISGHTALYWYRQSLGQGLEFLIYFQGNSAPDKSGLPSDRFSAERTGGSVSTLTIQRTQQEDSAVYLCASSLKDTQYFGPGTRLTVL.

This clonotype was seen a handful of times. The V call is TRBV6-1, the J call TRBJ2-7; 8 nucleotides agree with TRBD2. Germline V gene sequence: CDR1 MNHNS, CDR2 SASEGT. CDR3 length: 15 amino acids. V shed 7 bases and J 1 base; nucleotides not matched to a gene: 9. As DNA, the CDR3 is TGTGCCAGCATCCCGCCGGGACTAGGATCCTACGAGCAGTACGTC. Encoded protein: CASIPPGLGSYEQYV.